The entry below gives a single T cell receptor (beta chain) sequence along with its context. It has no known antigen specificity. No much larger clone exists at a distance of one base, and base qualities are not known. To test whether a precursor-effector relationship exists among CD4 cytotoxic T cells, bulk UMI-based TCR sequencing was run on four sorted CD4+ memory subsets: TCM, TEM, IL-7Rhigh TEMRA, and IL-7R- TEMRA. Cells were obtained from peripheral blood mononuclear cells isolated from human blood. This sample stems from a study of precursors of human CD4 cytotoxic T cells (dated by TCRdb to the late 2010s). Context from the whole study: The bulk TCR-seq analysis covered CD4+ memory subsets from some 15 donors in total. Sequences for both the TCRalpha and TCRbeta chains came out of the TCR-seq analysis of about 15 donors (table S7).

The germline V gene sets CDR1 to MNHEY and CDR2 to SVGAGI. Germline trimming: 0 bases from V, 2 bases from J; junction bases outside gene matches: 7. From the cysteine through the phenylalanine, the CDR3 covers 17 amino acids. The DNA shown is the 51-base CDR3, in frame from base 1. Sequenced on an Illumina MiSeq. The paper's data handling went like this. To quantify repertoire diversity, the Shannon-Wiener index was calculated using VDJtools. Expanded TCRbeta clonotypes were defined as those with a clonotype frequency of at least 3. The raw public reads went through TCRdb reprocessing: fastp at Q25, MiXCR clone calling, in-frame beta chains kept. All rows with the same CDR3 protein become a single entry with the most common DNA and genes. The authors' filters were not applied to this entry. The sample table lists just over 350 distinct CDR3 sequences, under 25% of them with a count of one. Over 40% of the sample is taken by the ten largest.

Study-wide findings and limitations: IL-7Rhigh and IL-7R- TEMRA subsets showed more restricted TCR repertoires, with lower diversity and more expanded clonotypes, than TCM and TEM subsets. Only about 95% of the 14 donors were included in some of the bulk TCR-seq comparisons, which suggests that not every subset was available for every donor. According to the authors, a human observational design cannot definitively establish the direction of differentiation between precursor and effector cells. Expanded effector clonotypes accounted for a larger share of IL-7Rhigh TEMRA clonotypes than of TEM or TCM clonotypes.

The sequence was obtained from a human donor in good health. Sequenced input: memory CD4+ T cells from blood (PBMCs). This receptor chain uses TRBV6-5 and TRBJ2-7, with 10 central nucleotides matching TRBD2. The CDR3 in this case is CASSYSPLAGETYEQYF. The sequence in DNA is TGTGCCAGCAGTTACTCCCCTCTAGCGGGAGAGACCTACGAGCAGTACTTC.